This entry features one T cell receptor beta chain sequence. Its cognate antigen is unknown. These data come from a study of siplizumab effects on memory and regulatory T cells. General study results and limits: Memory cells seemed less diverse than naive T cells, which seemed major alloresponse contributors. Alloreactive sequences from unstimulated CD4+ memory cells fell significantly with siplizumab.

Per germline, CDR1 SGDLS and CDR2 YYNGEE. This CDR3 is 15 amino acids long. V was clipped by 3 bases and J by 0 bases; unmatched bases: 2. Profiled with immunoSEQ multiplex PCR; TCRdb holds only in-frame clones, not every one. The table shows some 100,000 clones, with over 85% occurring only once. The rearrangement links TRBV9 to TRBJ2-3; 9 bases fit TRBD2. The TCR was taken from a human donor in good health. Sequencing was carried out using CD8+ T cells sorted from blood. Here the CDR3 DNA reads TGTGCCAGCAGCGCTAGCGGGACTAGCACAGATACGCAGTATTTT. It translates to CASSASGTSTDTQYF.